This record concerns one T cell receptor beta chain sequence. The assay was immunoSEQ multiplex PCR, and TCRdb's table has in-frame clones only and misses some. The table lists around 18,000 clones, 70% to 75% of them singletons, with roughly 2.5% in the top ten. This sample is drawn from a study of PD-1 blockade in classical Hodgkin lymphoma. The CDR3 is 12 amino acids. Trimming removed 0 bases from V and 5 bases from J, with 5 bases in between. Germline V gene data show CDR1 as SEHNR and CDR2 as FQNEAQ (reference sequence). Documented time point: cycle 4 day 1 (C4D1), after 5 to 7 weeks of nivolumab. All the patients suffered relapse after autologous stem cell transplantation, and brentuximab vedotin exposure differed. Out of thawed PBMCs, magnetic negative selection purified CD4+ T cells.

This sequence joins TRBV7-9 and TRBJ2-7; D gene ambiguous. The TCR comes from a human donor with classical Hodgkin lymphoma. The source was CD4+ T cells from blood, collected before the fourth cycle of nivolumab. This chain's CDR3 is CASSLALDEQYF. DNA for the CDR3: TGTGCCAGCAGCTTAGCGCTGGACGAGCAGTACTTC.